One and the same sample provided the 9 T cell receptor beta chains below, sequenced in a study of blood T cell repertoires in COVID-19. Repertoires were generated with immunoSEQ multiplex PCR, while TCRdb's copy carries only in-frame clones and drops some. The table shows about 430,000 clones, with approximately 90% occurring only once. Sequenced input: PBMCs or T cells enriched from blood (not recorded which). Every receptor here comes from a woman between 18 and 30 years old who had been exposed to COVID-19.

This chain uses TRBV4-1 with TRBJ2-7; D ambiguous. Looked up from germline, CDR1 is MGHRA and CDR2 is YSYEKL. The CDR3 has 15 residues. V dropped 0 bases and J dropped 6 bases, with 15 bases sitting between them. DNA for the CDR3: TGCGCCAGCAGCCAAGATCATGTCAGGCTCCTCGAGCAGTACTTC. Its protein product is CASSQDHVRLLEQYF.

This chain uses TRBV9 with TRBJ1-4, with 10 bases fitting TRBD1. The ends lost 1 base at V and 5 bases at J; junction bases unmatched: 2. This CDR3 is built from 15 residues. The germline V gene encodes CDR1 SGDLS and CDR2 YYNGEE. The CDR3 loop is CASSVSGQGNEKLFF. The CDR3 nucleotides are TGTGCCAGCAGCGTATCGGGACAGGGGAATGAAAAACTGTTTTTT.

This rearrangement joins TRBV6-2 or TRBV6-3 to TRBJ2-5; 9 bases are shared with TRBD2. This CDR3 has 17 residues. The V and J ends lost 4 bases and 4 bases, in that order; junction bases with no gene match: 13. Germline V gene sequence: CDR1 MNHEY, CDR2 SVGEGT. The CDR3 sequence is CASSSPLGGGASETQYF. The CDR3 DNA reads TGTGCCAGCAGTTCCCCCTTAGGCGGGGGGGCCTCAGAGACCCAGTACTTC.

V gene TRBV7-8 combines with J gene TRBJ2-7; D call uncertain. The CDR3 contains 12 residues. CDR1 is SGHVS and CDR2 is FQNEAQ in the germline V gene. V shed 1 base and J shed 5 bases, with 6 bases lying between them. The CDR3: CASSLGPNEQYF. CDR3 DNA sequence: TGTGCCAGCAGCTTAGGGCCCAACGAGCAGTACTTC.

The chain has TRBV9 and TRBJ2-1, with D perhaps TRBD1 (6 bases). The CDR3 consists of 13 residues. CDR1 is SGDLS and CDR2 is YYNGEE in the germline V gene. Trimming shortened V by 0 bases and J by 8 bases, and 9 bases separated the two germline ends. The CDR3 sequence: CASSVDRAYEQFF. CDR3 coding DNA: TGTGCCAGCAGCGTAGACAGGGCATATGAGCAGTTCTTC.

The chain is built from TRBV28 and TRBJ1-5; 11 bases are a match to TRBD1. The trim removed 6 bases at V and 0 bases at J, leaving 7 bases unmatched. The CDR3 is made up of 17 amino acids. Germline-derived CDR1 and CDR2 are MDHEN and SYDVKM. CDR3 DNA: TGTGCCAGCAGGCTGGACAGGGGGCCCTCTAGCAATCAGCCCCAGCATTTT. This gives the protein CASRLDRGPSSNQPQHF. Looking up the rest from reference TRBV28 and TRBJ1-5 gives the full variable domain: DVKVTQSSRYLVKRTGEKVFLECVQDMDHENMFWYRQDPGLGLRLIYFSYDVKMKEKGDIPEGYSVSREKKERFSLILESASTNQTSMYLCASRLDRGPSSNQPQHFGDGTRLSIL.

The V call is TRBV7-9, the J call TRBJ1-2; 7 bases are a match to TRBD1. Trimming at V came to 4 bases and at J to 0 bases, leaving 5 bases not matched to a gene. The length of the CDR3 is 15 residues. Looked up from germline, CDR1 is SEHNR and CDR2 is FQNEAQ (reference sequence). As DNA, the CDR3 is TGTGCCAGCAGCTCACACAGGGGCACTAACTATGGCTACACCTTC. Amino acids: CASSSHRGTNYGYTF. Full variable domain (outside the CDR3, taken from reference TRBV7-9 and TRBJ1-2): DTGVSQNPRHKITKRGQNVTFRCDPISEHNRLYWYRQTLGQGPEFLTYFQNEAQLEKSRLLSDRFSAERPKGSFSTLEIQRTEQGDSAMYLCASSSHRGTNYGYTFGSGTRLTVV.

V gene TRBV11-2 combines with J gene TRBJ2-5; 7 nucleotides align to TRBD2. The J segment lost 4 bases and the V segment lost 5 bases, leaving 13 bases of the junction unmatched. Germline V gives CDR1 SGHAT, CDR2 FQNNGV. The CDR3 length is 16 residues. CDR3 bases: TGTGCCAGCAGCCCTTCCCAGCGGGGAGGCGGAGAGACCCAGTACTTC. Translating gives CASSPSQRGGGETQYF. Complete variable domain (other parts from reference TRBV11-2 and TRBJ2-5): EAGVAQSPRYKIIEKRQSVAFWCNPISGHATLYWYQQILGQGPKLLIQFQNNGVVDDSQLPKDRFSAERLKGVDSTLKIQPAKLEDSAVYLCASSPSQRGGGETQYFGPGTRLLVL.

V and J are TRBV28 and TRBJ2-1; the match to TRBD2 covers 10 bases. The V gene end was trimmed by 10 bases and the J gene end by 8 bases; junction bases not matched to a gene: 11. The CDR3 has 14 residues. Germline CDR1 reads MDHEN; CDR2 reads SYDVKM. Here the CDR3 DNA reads TGTGCCACCCCACGGGCTAGCGGGAGCCATGAGCAGTTCTTC. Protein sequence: CATPRASGSHEQFF.